The rows below give T cell receptor beta chains drawn from one sample of a study of cytomegalovirus exposure and HLA in healthy donors. Only in-frame clones appear in the TCRdb table, and some are missing; sequencing was by immunoSEQ multiplex PCR. The sample holds more than 150,000 clones, about 86% seen once. Sequencing was carried out using PBMCs. These receptors were taken from a young woman in good health and CMV-seropositive. Each CDR3 is given without its conserved first and last residue.

TRBV7-9 | ASSPSETGNYGYT
TRBV18 | ASSATGSYTGELF
TRBV7-2 | ASSLDRDNSYEQY
TRBV10-3 | AITIDRAQNTEAF
TRBV7-8 | ASRMASYEQY
TRBV21-1 | ASSARDTSYEQY
TRBV9 | ASSTGTAFYYEQY
TRBV15 | ATSRDARGEQY
TRBV4-1 | ASSPRSSGNTIY
TRBV5-1 | ASSLTGQGRNTIY
TRBV5-1 | ASSAKSDRGTHEQY
TRBV6-1 | ASSERGPEQF
TRBV11-2 | ASSLVAGEADTQY
TRBV5-1 | ASSRDSLRGYT
TRBV6-1 | ASSGGLFGPDTQY
TRBV9 | ASSEHIGQGGTDTQY
TRBV7-6 | ASSIPKQGPVREAF
TRBV21-1 | ACAESGAYNEQF
TRBV7-7 | ASSPIAGGGDYYEQY
TRBV6-1 | ASSEAGATYQETQY
TRBV6-5 | ASSRTNSGNTIY
TRBV18 | ASSPAGQNQPQH
TRBV6-6 | ASSSRGQGTNEQF
TRBV27 | ATGEGGNQPQH
TRBV6-1 | ASSEVPRGTEAF
TRBV19 | ASSERQINYEQY
TRBV4-2 | ASSQDLTGGNEKLF
TRBV6-1 | ASSDSSRMWAGELF
TRBV6-1 | ASRTLTASNQPQH
TRBV19 | ASSTTGPSNQPQH
TRBV5-1 | ASSLTGREELYGYT
TRBV5-1 | ASSPSNPRDEKLF
TRBV5-4 | ASSPGDGGTEAF
TRBV7-9 | ASSQGHSYNSPLH
TRBV28 | ASSGGGLLYGYT
TRBV7-8 | ASSLAFPGTGNTIY
TRBV7-7 | ASSRGQNQPQH
TRBV5-6 | AILPEDRSHTDTQY
TRBV15 | ATSRIESPLH
TRBV27 | ASSLSWHNSNQPQH
TRBV19 | ATGTDPNYGYT
TRBV7-8 | ASSSTTGGDSNQPQH
TRBV6-1 | AITLAGANTDTQY
TRBV2 | ASRQTSAYEQY
TRBV5-1 | ASSPGTGVWGNSPLH
TRBV4-2 | ASSQLVGAGNTIY
TRBV4-3 | ASSQEVLGKNTGELF
TRBV20-1 | SAWSYGYT
TRBV2 | ASTGGRSSYNSPLH
TRBV6-5 | ASSTPAGQY
TRBV6-1 | ASGGGAPYEQY